This T cell receptor beta chain was recorded in a study of blood T cell repertoires in COVID-19. The wider study: From the United States, Italy and Spain came samples of acute and convalescent COVID-19. The cDNA or gDNA used as material had been derived from T cells, B-cell-depleted T cells, or PBMCs.

Measured with immunoSEQ multiplex PCR; TCRdb has only the in-frame clones, and not every one. Among approximately 190,000 clones listed, 80% to 90% were seen once. The germline V and J ends were trimmed by 0 bases and 7 bases, with 9 bases remaining between them. Germline-derived CDR1 and CDR2 are SEHNR and FQNEAQ (reference sequence). There are 13 residues in the CDR3. The sequencing sample was made of peripheral blood. This TCR was sampled from a woman aged 70 to 79 with active or convalescent COVID-19. This chain uses TRBV7-9 with TRBJ1-1, with D maybe TRBD1 (6 bases). CDR3 in DNA: TGTGCCAGCAGCTTAGCTTTGACAGGTGAAGCTTTCTTT. This codes for CASSLALTGEAFF.